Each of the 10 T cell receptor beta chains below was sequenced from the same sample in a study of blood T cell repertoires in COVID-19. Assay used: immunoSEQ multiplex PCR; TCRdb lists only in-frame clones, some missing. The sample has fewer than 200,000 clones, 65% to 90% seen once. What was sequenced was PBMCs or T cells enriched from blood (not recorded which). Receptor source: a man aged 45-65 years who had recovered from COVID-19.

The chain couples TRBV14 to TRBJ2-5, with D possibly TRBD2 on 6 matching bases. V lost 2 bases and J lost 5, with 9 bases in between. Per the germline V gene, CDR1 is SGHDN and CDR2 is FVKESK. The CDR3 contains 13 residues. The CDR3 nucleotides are TGTGCCAGCAGCCAATGGGGGGAGGAGACCCAGTACTTC. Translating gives CASSQWGEETQYF.

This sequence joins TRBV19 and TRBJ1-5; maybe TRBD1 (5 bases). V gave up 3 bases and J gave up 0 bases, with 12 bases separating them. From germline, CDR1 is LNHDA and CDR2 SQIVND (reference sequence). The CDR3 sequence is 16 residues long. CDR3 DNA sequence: TGTGCCAGTAGTATGCACAGGCCCTATAGCAATCAGCCCCAGCATTTT. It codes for CASSMHRPYSNQPQHF.

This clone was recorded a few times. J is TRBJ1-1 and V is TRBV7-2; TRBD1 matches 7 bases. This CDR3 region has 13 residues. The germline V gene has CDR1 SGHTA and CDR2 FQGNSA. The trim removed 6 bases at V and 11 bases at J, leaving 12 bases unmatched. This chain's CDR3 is CASSSQGTARAFF. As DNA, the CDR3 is TGTGCCAGCAGTTCACAGGGGACCGCTCGCGCTTTCTTT.

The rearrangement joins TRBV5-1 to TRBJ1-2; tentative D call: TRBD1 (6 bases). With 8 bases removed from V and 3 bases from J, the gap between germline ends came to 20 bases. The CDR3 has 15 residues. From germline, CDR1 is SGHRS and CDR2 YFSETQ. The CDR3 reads CASKYRGGSDYGYTF. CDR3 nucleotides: TGCGCCAGTAAATACCGGGGGGGCAGTGACTATGGCTACACCTTC.

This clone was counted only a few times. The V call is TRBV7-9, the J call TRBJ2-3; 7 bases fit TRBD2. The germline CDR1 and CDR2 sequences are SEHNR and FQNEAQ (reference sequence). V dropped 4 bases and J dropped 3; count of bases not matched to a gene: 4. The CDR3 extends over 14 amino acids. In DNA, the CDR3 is TGTGCCAGCAGCTGGACTAGAGGTACAGATACGCAGTATTTT. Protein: CASSWTRGTDTQYF.

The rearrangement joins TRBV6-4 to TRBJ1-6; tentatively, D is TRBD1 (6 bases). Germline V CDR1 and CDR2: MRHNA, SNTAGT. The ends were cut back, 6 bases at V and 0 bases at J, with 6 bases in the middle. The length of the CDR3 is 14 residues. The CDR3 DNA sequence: TGTGCCAGCAGACAGGGCTCCTATAATTCACCCCTCCACTTT. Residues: CASRQGSYNSPLHF.

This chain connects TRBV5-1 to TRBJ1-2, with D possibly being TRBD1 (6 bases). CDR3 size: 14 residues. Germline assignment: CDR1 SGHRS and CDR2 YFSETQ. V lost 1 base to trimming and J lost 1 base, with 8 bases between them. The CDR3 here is CASSLTGSNYGYTF. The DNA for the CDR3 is TGCGCCAGCAGCTTGACAGGGAGTAACTATGGCTACACCTTC. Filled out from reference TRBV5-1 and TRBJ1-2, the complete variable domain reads KAGVTQTPRYLIKTRGQQVTLSCSPISGHRSVSWYQQTPGQGLQFLFEYFSETQRNKGNFPGRFSGRQFSNSRSEMNVSTLELGDSALYLCASSLTGSNYGYTFGSGTRLTVV.

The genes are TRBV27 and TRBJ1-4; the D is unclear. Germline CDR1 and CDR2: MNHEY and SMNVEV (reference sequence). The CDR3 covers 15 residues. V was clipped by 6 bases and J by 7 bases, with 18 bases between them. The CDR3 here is CASRLIRDVSEKLFF. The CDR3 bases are TGTGCCAGCAGACTGATCCGGGATGTGAGTGAAAAACTGTTTTTT.

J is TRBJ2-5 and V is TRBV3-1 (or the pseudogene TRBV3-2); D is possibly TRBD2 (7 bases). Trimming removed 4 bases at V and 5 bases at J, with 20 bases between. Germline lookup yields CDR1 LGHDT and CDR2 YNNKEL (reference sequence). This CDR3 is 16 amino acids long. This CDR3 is CASSLRRGGTGETQYF. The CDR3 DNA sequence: TGTGCCAGCAGCCTCCGAAGGGGGGGGACTGGGGAGACCCAGTACTTC.

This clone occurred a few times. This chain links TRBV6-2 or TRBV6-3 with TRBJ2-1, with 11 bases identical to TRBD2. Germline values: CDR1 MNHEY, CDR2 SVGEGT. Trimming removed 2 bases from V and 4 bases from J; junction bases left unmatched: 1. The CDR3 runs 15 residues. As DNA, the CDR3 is TGTGCCAGCAGTTACACTAGCGGGGGATACAATGAGCAGTTCTTC. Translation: CASSYTSGGYNEQFF.